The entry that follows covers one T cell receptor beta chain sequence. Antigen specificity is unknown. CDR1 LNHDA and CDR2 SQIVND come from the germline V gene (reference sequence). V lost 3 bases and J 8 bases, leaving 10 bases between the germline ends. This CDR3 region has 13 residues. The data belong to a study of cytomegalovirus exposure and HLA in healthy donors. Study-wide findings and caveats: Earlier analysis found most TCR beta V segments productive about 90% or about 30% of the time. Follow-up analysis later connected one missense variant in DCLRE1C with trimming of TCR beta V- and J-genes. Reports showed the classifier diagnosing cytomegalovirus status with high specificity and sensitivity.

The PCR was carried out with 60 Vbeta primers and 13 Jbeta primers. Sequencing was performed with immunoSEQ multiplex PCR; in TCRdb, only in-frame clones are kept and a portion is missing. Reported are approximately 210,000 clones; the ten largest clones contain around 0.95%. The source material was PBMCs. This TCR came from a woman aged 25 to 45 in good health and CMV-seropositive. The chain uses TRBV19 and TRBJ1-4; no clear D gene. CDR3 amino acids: CASSMRFDEKLFF. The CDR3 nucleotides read TGTGCCAGTAGTATGAGGTTTGACGAAAAACTGTTTTTT. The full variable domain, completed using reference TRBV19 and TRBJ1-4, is DGGITQSPKYLFRKEGQNVTLSCEQNLNHDAMYWYRQDPGQGLRLIYYSQIVNDFQKGDIAEGYSVSREKKESFPLTVTSAQKNPTAFYLCASSMRFDEKLFFGSGTQLSVL.